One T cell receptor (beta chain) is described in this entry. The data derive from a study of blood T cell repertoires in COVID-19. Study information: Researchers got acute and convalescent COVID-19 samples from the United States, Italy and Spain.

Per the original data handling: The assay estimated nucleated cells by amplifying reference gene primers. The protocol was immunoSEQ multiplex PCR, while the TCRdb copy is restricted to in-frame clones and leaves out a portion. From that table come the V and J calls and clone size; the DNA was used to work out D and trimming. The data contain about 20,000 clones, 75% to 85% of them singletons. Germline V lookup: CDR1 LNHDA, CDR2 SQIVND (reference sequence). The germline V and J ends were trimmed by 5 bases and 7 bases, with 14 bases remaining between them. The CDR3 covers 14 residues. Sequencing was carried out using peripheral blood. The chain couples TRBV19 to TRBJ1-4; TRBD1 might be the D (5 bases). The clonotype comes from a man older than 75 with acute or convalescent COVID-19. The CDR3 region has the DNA TGTGCCAGTAGTTCAGGGTCGGCAGGTGAAAAACTGTTTTTT. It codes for CASSSGSAGEKLFF.